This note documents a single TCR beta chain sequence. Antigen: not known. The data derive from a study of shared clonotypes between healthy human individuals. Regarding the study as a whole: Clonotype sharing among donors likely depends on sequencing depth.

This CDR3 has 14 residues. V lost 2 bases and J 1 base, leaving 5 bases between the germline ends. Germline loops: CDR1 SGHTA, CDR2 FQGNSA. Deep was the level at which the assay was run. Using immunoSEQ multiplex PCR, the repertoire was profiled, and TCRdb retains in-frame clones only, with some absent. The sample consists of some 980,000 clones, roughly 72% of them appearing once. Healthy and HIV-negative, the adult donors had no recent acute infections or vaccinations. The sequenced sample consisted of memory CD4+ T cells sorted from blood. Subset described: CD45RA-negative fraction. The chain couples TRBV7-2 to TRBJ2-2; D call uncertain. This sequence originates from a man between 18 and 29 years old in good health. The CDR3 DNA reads TGTGCCAGCAGCTTACAGGAGAACACCGGGGAGCTGTTTTTT. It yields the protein CASSLQENTGELFF.